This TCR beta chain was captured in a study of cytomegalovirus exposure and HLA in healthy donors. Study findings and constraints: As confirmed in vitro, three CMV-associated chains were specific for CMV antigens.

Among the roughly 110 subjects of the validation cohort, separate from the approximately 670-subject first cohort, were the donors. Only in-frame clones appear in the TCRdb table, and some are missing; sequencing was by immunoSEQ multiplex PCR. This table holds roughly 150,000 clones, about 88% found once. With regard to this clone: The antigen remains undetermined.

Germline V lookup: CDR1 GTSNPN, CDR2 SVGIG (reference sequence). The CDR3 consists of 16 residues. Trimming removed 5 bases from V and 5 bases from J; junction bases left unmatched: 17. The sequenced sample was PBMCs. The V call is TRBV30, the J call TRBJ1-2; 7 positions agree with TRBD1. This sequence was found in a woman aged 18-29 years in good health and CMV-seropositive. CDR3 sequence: CAWGGRDRWGWYGYTF. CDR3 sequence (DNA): TGTGCCTGGGGGGGCCGGGACAGATGGGGTTGGTATGGCTACACCTTC.